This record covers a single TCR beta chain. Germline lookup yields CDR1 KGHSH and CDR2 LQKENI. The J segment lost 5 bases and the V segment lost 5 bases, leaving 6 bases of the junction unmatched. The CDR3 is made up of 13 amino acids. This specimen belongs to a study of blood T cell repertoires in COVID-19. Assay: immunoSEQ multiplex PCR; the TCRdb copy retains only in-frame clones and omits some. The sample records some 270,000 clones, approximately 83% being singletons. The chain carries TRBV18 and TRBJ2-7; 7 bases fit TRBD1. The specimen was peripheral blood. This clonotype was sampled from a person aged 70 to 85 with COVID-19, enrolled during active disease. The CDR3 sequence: CASSSTGVHEQYF. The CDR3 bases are TGTGCCAGCTCAAGCACAGGGGTCCACGAGCAGTACTTC.